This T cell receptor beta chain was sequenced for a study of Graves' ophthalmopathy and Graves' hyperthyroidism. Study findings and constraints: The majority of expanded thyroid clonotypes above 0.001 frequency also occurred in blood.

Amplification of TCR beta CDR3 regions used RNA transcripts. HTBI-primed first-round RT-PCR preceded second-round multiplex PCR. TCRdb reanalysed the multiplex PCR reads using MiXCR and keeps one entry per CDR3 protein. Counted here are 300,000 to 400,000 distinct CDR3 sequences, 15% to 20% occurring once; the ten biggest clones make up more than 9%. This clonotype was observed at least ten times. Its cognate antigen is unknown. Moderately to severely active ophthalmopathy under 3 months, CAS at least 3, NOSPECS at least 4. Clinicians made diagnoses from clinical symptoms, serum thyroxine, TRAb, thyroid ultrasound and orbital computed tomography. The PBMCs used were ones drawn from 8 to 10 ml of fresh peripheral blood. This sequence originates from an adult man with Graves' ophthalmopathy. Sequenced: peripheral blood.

Written as DNA, the CDR3 is TGTGCCAGCAGTTTTACTAGCGGGAGGGCCTTGGAGACCCAGTACTTC. Amino acids: CASSFTSGRALETQYF. The chain employs TRBV27 and TRBJ2-5, with TRBD2 matching 13 bases. V gave up 3 bases and J gave up 5 bases; unmatched junction bases: 6. The CDR3 length is 16 residues. Germline V gene data show CDR1 as MNHEY and CDR2 as SMNVEV (reference sequence).